This TCR beta chain appears in the sequencing data of a study of cytomegalovirus exposure and HLA in healthy donors. With 60 Vbeta and 13 Jbeta primers, the PCR was carried out. The table came from immunoSEQ multiplex PCR; TCRdb's copy has only in-frame clones and leaves some out. The table has about 62,000 clones, about 69% seen once. The clonotype was recovered from a woman aged 30 to 39 in good health and CMV-seronegative. Sequencing was performed on PBMCs.

The CDR3 nucleotides are TGTGCCAGCCAAGCATACTCGAACACCGGGGAGCTGTTTTTT. It encodes CASQAYSNTGELFF. The chain joins TRBV19 to TRBJ2-2; D gene uncertain. Germline CDR1 is LNHDA and CDR2 is SQIVND (reference sequence). The CDR3 is 14 residues long. Trimming shortened V by 9 bases and J by 0 bases, and 11 bases separated the two germline ends.